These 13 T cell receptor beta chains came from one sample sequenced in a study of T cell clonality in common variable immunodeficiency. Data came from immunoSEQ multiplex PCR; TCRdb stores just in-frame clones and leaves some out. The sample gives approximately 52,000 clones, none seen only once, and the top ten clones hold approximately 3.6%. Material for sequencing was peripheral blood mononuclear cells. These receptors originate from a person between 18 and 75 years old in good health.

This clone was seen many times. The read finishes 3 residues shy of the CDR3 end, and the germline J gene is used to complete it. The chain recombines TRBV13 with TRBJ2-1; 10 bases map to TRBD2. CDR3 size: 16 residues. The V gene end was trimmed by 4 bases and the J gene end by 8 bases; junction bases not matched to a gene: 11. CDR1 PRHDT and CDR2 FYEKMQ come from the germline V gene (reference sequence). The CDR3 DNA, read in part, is TGTGCCAGCAGCTGGGGCAGCGGGAGGGTGATGGATGAG. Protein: CASSWGSGRVMDE. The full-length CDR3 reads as CASSWGSGRVMDEQFF.

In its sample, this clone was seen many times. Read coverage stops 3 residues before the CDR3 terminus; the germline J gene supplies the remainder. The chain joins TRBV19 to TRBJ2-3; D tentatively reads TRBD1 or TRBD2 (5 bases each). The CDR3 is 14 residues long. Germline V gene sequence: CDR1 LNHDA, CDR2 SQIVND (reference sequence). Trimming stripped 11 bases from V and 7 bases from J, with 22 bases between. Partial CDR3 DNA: TGTGCCTCAGTAGAGGGGCCCAGCCGACATACG. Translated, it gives CASVEGPSRHT. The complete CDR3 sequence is CASVEGPSRHTQYF. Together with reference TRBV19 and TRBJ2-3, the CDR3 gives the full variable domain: DGGITQSPKYLFRKEGQNVTLSCEQNLNHDAMYWYRQDPGQGLRLIYYSQIVNDFQKGDIAEGYSVSREKKESFPLTVTSAQKNPTAFYLCASVEGPSRHTQYFGPGTRLTVL.

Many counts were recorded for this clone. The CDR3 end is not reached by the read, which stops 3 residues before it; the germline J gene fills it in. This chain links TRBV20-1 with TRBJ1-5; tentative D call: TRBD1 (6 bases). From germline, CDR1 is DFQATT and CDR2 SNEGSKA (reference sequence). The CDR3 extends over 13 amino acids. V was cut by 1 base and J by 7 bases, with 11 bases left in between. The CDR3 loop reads CSARVGGNQPQHF. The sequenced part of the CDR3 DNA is TGCAGTGCTAGAGTAGGGGGAAACCAGCCC.

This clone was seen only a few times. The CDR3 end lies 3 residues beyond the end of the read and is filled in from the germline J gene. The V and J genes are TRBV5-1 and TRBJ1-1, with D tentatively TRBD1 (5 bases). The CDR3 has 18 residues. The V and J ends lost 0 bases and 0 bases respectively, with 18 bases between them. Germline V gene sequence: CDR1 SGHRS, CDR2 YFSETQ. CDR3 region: CASSLGGEAGRVNTEAFF. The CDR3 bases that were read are TGCGCCAGCAGCTTGGGGGGGGAGGCGGGGAGAGTGAACACTGAA.

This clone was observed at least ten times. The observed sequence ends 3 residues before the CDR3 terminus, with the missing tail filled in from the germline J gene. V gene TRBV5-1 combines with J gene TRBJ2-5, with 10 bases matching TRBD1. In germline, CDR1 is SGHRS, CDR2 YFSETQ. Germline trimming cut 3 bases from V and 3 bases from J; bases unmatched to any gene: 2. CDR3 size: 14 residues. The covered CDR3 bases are TGCGCCAGCAGCTACGGGACAGGGGAAGAGACC. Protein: CASSYGTGEET. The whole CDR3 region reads CASSYGTGEETQYF.

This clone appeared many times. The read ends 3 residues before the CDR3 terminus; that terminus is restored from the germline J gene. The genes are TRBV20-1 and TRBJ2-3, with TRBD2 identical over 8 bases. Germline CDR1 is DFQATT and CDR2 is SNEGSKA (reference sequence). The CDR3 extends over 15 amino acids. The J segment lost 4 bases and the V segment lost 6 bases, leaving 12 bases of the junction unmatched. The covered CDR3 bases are TGCAGTGCACCTGAAGCGGGAGCCCGCGCAGATACG. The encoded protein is CSAPEAGARADT. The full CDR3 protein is CSAPEAGARADTQYF.

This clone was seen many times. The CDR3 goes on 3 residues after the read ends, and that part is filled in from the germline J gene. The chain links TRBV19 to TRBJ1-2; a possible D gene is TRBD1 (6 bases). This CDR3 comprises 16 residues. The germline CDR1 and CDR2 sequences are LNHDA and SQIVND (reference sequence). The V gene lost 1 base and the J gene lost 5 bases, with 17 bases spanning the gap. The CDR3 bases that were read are TGTGCCAGTAGTATAGTAGGGGCGGACAGATCTTATGGC. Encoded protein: CASSIVGADRSYG. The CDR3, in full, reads CASSIVGADRSYGYTF.

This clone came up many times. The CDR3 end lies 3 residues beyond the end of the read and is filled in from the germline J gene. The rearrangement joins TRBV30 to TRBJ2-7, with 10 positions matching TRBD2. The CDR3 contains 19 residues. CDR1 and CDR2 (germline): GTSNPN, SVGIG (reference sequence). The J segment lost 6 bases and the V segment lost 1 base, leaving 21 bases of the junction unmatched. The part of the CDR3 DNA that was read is TGTGCCTGGAGTGACCGATTTTCGGGGCTAGCGGGAGTGTTCTGCGAG. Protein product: CAWSDRFSGLAGVFCE. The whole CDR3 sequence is CAWSDRFSGLAGVFCEQYF.

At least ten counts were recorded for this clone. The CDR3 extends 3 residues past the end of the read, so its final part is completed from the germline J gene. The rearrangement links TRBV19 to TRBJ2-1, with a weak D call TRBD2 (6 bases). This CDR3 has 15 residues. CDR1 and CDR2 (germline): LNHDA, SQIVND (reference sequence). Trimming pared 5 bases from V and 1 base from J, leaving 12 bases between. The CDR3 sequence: CASSSKGLSYNEQFF. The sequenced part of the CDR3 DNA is TGTGCCAGTAGTTCTAAAGGACTATCCTACAATGAG. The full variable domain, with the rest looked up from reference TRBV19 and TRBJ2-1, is DGGITQSPKYLFRKEGQNVTLSCEQNLNHDAMYWYRQDPGQGLRLIYYSQIVNDFQKGDIAEGYSVSREKKESFPLTVTSAQKNPTAFYLCASSSKGLSYNEQFFGPGTRLTVL.

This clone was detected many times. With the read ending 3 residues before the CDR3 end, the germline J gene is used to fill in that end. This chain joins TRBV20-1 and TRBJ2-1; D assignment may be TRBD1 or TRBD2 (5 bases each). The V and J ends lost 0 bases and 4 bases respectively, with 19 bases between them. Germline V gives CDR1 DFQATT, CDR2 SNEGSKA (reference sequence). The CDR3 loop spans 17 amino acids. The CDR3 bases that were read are TGCAGTGCTAGAGATTACAAGGGGAGACCACTGTACAATGAG. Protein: CSARDYKGRPLYNE. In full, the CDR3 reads CSARDYKGRPLYNEQFF.

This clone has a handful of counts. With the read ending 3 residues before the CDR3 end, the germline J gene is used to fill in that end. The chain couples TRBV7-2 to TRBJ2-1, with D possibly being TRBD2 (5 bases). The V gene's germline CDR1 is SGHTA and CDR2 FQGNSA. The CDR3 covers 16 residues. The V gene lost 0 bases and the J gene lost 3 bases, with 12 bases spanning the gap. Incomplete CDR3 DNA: TGTGCCAGCAGCTTAGCGAGTTCTAGCCACTACAATGAG. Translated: CASSLASSSHYNE. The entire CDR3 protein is CASSLASSSHYNEQFF.

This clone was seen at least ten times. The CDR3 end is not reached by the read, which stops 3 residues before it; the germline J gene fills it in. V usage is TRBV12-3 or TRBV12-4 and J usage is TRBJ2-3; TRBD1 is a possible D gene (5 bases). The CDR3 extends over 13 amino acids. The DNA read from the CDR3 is TGTGCCAGCAGTTTTTCAGGGCTGGAGACG. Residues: CASSFSGLET. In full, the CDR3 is CASSFSGLETQYF.

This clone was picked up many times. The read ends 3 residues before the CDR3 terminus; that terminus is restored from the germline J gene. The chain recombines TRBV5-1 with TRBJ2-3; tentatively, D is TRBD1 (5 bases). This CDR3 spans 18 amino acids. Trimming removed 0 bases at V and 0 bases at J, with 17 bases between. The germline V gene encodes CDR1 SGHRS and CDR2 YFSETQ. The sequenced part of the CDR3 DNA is TGCGCCAGCAGCTTGGATCCCAGGGCCCCCTCTAGCACAGATACG. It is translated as CASSLDPRAPSSTDT. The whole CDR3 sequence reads CASSLDPRAPSSTDTQYF.